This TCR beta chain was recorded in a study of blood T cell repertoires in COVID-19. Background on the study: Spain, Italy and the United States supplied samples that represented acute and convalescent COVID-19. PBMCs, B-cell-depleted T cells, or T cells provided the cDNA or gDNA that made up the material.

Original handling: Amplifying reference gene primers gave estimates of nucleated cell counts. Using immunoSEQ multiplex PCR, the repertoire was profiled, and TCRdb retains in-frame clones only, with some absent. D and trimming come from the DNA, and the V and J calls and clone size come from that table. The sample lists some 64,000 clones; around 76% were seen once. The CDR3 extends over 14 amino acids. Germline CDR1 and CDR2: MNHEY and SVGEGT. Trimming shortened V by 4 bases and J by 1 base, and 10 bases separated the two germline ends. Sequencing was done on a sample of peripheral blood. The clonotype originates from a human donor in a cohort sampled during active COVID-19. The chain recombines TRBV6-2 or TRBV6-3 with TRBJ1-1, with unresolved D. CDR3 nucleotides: TGTGCCAGCAGTTCTACGGTGTCGAACACTGAAGCTTTCTTT. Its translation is CASSSTVSNTEAFF.